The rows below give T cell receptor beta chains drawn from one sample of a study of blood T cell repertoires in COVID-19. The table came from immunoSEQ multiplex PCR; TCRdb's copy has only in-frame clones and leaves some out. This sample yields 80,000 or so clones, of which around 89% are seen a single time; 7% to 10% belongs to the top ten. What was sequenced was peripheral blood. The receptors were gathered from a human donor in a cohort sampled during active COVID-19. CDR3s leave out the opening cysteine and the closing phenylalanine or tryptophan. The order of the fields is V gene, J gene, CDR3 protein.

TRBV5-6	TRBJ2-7	ASSSSDGQGAGEQY
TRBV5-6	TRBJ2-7	ASSLQALGYEQY
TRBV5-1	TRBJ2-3	ASSLGGGGQTSTDTQY
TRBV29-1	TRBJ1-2	SVDRTGRSVSGYT
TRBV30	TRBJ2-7	AWSPGLYNSYEQY
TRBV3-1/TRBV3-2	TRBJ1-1	ASSRRGWSNTEAF
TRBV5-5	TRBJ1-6	ASSFRGRIMGDSPLH
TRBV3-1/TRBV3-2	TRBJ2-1	ASSTLAGGLSYNEQF
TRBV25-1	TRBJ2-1	AISTKYNEQF
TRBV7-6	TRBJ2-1	ASSLDYAGGRNEQF
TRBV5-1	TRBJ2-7	ASSLEASGGYEQY
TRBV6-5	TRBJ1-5	TSTRNPGDNQPQH
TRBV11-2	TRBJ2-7	ASSLDSVAGARSYEQY
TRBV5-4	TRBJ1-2	ASSRPGTAPLYGYT
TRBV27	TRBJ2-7	ASRRQGKYEQY
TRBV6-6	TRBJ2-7	ASRGPDYEQY
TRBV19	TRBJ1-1	ASTTGGTEAF
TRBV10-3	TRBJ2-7	AISESGQESAYEQY
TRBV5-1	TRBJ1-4	ASSLAGKWGEKLF
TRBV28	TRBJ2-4	ASSPPPIVAGGSSRPLAKNIQY
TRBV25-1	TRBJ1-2	ASSEGNRGSYGYT
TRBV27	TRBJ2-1	ASSAGGFYNEQF
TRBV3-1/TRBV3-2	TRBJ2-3	ASSQYSGQRGVVQGSTDTQY
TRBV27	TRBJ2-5	ASSIGTGNFQETQY
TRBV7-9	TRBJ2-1	ASSLTAGDLSSYNEQF
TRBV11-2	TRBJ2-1	ASRPGLAEIRQF
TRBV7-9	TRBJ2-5	ASSPLTGLARLQETQY
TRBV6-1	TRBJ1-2	ASSEASWDRIYGYT
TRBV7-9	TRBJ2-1	ASRPLAGGYNEQF
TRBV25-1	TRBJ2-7	ASSAYPGGRATYEQY
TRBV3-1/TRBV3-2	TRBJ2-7	ASSPLAGPGYEQY
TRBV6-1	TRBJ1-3	ASSEQGGAGNTIY
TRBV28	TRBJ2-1	ASSPDSNEQF
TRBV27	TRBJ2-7	ASSPAVGVDEQY
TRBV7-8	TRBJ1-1	ASSLGWYVGAMNTEAF
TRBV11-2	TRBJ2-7	ASSLNRYEQY
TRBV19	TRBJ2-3	ASSIDHGRTDTQY
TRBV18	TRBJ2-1	ASSPSGRDRNEQF
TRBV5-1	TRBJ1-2	ASRTDGGYYGYT
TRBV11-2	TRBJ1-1	ASSLETLRGVNTEAF
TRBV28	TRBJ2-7	ASSLLDRPYEQY
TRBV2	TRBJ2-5	ASRGTGLIQETQY
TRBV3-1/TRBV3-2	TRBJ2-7	ASSPVGARDEQY
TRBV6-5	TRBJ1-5	ASSRTENQPQH
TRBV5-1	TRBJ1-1	ASSLPTDNTEAF
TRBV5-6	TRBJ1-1	ASSTGTGKVSEAF
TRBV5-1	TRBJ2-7	ASSWRDRGDEQY
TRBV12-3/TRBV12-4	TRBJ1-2	ASRSYNDYT